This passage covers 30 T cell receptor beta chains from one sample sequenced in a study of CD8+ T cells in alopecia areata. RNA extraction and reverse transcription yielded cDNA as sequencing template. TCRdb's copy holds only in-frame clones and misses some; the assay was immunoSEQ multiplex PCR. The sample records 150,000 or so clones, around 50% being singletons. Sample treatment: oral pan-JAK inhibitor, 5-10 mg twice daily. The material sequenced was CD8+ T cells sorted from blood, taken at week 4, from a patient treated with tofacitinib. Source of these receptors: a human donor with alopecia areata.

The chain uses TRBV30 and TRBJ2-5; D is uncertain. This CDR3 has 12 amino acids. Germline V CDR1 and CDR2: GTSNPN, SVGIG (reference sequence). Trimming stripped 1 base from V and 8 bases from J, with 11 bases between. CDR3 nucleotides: TGTGCCTGGAGTGCCGACCTGGAAACCCAGTACTTC. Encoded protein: CAWSADLETQYF.

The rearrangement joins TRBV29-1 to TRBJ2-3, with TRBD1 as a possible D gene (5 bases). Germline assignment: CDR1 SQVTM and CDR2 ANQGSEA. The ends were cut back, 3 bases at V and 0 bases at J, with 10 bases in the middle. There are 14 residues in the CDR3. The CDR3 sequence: CSVDAGLSTDTQYF. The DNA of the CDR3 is TGCAGCGTTGACGCAGGGTTAAGCACAGATACGCAGTATTTT.

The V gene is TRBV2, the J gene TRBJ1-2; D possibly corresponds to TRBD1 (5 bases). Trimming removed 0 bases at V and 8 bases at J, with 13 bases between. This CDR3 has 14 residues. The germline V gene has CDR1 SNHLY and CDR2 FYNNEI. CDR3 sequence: CASSEAGGTLGYTF. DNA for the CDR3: TGTGCCAGCAGTGAAGCGGGGGGGACGTTAGGCTACACCTTC.

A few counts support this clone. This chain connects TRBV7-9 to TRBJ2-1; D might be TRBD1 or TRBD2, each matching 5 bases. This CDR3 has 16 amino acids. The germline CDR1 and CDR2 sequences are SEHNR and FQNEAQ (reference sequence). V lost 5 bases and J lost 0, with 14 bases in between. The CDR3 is CASSPSGTLSYNEQFF. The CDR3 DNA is TGTGCCAGCAGCCCTTCAGGGACGCTCTCCTACAATGAGCAGTTCTTC.

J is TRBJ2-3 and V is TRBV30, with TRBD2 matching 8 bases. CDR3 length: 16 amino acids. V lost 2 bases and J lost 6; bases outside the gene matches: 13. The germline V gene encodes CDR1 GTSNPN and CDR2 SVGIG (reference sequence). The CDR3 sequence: CAWSSIRAGDDDTQYF. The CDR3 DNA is TGTGCCTGGAGTTCAATACGAGCGGGGGATGACGATACGCAGTATTTT.

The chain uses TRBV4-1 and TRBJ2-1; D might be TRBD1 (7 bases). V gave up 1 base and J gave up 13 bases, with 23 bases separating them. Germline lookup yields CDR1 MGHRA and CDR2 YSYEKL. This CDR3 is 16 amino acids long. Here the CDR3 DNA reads TGCGCCAGCAGCCAAGGGAGGGGGACGGACCGAGGGGGCCAGTTCTTC. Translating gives CASSQGRGTDRGGQFF.

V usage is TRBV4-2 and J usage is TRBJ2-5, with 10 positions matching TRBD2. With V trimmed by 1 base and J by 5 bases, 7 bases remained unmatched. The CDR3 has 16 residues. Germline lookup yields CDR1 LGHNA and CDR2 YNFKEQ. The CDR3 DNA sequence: TGTGCCAGCAGCCAAGGGAGCGGGGGGGCCGTCGAGACCCAGTACTTC. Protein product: CASSQGSGGAVETQYF.

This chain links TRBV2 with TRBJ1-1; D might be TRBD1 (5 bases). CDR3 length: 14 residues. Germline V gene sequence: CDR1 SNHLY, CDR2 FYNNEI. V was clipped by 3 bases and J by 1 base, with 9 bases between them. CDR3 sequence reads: CASSDSGTNTEAFF. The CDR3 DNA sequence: TGTGCCAGCAGTGACTCAGGGACGAACACTGAAGCTTTCTTT.

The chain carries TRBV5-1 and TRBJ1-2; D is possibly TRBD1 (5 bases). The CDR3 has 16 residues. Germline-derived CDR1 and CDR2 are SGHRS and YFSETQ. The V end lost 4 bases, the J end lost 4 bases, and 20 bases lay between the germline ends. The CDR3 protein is CASSTGTLEIGYGYTF. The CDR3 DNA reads TGCGCCAGCAGCACCGGGACCCTTGAGATTGGCTATGGCTACACCTTC.

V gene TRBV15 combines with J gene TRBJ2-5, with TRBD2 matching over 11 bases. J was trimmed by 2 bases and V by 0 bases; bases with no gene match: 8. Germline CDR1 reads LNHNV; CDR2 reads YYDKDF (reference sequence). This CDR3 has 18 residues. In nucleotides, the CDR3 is TGTGCCACCAGCAGAGAGCGGGGGGGACTAGCGGTACAAGAGACCCAGTACTTC. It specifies CATSRERGGLAVQETQYF.

CDR3 in amino acids: CASSFGTLTLNSPLHF. The CDR3 DNA sequence: TGTGCCAGCAGTTTCGGGACGCTGACTCTCAATTCACCCCTCCACTTT. The chain recombines TRBV27 with TRBJ1-6; TRBD1 might be the D (5 bases). V lost 3 bases to trimming and J lost 7 bases, with 16 bases between them. The germline V gene encodes CDR1 MNHEY and CDR2 SMNVEV (reference sequence). This CDR3 has 16 amino acids.

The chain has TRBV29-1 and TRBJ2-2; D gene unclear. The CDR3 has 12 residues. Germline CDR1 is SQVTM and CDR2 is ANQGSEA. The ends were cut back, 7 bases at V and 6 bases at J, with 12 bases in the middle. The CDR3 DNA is TGCAGCGCCTCAAAGGTGGCCGGGGAGCTGTTTTTT. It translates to CSASKVAGELFF.

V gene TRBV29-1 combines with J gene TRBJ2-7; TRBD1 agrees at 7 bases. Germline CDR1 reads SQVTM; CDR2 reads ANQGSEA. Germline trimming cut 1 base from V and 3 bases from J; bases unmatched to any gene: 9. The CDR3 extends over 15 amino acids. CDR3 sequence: CSVEGGDRDLYEQYF. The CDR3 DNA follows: TGCAGCGTTGAAGGGGGAGACAGGGACCTCTACGAGCAGTACTTC.

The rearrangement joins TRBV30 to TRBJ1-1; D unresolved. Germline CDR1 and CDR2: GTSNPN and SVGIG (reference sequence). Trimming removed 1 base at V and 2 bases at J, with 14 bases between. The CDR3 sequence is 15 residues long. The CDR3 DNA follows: TGTGCCTGGAGTGAACACCCTGGGTATAACACTGAAGCTTTCTTT. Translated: CAWSEHPGYNTEAFF.

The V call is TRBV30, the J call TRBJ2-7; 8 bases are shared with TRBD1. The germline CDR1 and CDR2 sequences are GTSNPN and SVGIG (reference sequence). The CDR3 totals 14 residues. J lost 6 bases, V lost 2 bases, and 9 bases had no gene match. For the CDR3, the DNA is TGTGCCTGGAGTCTTGACAGGGGTTTGATCGAGCAGTACTTC. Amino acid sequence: CAWSLDRGLIEQYF.

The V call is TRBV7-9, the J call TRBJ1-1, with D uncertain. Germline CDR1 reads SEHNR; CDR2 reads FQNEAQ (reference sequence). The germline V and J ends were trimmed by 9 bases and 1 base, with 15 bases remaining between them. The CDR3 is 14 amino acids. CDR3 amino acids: CASVDWRENTEAFF. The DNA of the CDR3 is TGTGCCAGTGTTGATTGGAGGGAGAACACTGAAGCTTTCTTT.

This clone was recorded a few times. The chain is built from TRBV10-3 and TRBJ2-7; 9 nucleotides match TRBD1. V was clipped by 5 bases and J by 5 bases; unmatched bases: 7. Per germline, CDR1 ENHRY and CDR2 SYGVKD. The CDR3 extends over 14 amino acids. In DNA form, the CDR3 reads TGTGCCATCAGTCCCGGGGACAGGGTGGACGAGCAGTACTTC. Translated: CAISPGDRVDEQYF.

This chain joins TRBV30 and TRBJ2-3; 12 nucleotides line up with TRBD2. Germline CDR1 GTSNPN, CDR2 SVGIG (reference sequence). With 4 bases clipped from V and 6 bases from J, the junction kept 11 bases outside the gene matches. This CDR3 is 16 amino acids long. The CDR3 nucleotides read TGTGCCTGGACCTATCTAGCGGGGGGGCGGTCGGATACGCAGTATTTT. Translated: CAWTYLAGGRSDTQYF. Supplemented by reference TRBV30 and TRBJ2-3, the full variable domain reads SQTIHQWPATLVQPVGSPLSLECTVEGTSNPNLYWYRQAAGRGLQLLFYSVGIGQISSEVPQNLSASRPQDRQFILSSKKLLLSDSGFYLCAWTYLAGGRSDTQYFGPGTRLTVL.

CDR3 coding DNA: TGTGCCAGCAGCTCTATCGGACAGGCCCGGTTGCCCCTCCACTTT. Its protein is CASSSIGQARLPLHF. V usage is TRBV5-6 and J usage is TRBJ1-6; 7 bases fit TRBD1. V was clipped by 3 bases and J by 13 bases; unmatched bases: 13. CDR1 SGHDT and CDR2 YYEEEE come from the germline V gene. The CDR3 consists of 15 residues.

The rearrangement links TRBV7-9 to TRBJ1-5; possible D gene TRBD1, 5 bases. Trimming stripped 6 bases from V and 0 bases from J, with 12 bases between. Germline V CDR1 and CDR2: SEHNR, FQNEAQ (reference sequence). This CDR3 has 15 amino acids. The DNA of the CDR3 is TGTGCCAGCAGTCCCGGGACGGATAGCAATCAGCCCCAGCATTTT. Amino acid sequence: CASSPGTDSNQPQHF.

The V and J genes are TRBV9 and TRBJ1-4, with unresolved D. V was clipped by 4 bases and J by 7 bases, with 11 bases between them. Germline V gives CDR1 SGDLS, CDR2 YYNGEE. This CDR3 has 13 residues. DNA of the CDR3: TGTGCCAGCAGCACCTTTGAGGCTGAAAAACTGTTTTTT. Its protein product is CASSTFEAEKLFF.

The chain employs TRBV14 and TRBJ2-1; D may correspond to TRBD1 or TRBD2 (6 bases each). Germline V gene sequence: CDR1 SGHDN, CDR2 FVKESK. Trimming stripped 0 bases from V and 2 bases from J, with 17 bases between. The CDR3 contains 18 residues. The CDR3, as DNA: TGTGCCAGCAGCCAAGATCTCGCGGGACAACCTCCCTACAATGAGCAGTTCTTC. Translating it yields CASSQDLAGQPPYNEQFF.

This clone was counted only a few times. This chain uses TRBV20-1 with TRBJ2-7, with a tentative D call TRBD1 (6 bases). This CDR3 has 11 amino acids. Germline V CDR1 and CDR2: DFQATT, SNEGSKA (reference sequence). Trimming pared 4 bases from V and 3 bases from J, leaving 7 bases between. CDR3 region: CSAKGVYEQYF. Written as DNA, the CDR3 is TGCAGTGCTAAGGGGGTCTACGAGCAGTACTTC.

CDR3 protein: CAFADRNTEAFF. The CDR3 DNA is TGTGCCTTCGCTGACAGGAACACTGAAGCTTTCTTT. This chain links TRBV30 with TRBJ1-1, with a weak D call TRBD1 (5 bases). The ends were cut back, 7 bases at V and 1 base at J, with 10 bases in the middle. The CDR3 has 12 residues. Germline V CDR1 and CDR2: GTSNPN, SVGIG (reference sequence).

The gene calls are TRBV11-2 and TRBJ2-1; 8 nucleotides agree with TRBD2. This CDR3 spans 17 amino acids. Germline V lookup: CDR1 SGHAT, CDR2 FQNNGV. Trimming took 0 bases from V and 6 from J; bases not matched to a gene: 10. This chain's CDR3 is CASSLDLGLANSNEQFF. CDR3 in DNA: TGTGCCAGCAGCTTAGATCTCGGACTAGCCAATTCCAATGAGCAGTTCTTC.

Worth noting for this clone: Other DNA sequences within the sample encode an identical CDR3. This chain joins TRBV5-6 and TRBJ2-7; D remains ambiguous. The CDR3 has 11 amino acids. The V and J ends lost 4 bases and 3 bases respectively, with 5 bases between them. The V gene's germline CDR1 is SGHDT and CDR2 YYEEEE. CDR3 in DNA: TGTGCCAGCAGCGCGGACTACGAGCAGTACTTC. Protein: CASSADYEQYF.

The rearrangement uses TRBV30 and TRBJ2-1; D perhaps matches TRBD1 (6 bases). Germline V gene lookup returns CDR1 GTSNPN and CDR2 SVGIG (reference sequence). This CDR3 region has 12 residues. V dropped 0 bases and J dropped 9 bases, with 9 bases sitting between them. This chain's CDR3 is CAWSVARGEQFF. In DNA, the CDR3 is TGTGCCTGGAGTGTAGCCAGGGGTGAGCAGTTCTTC.

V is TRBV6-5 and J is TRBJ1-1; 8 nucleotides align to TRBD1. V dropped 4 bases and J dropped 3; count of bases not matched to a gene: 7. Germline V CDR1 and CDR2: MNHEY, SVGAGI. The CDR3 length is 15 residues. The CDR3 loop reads CASSSPGGWHTEAFF. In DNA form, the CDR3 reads TGTGCCAGCAGTTCACCAGGGGGCTGGCACACTGAAGCTTTCTTT.

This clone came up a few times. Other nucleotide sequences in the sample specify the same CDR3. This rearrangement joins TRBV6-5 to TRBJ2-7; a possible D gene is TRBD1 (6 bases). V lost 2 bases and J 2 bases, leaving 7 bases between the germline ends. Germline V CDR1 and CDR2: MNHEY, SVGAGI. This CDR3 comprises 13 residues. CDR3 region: CASSYRDTYEQYF. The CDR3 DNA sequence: TGTGCCAGCAGTTACCGGGACACCTACGAGCAGTACTTC.

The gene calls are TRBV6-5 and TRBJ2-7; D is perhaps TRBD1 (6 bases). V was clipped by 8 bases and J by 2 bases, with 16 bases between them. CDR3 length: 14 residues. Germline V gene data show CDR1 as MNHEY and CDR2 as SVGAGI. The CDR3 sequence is CASGPQGFPYEQYF. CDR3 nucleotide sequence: TGTGCCAGCGGACCTCAGGGGTTTCCCTACGAGCAGTACTTC.